The T cell receptor (beta chain) described here comes from a study of blood T cell repertoires in COVID-19 (TCRdb year 2020). Regarding the research as a whole: Samples from collaborators originated in the United States, Italy and Spain and spanned both the acute and convalescent phases of COVID-19. Where HLA class I and class II types were available, the types were taken from metadata supplied by the sample provider, not from assay-based typing. The sample metadata nearly always contained a de-identified subject ID, COVID-19 status, age in years and sex. Samples came from the ongoing ImmuneRACE study (first 160 participants) plus 1,254 subjects from 6 global collaborators. The dataset comprised deeply sampled blood TCRbeta repertoires from subjects exposed to, actively infected with, or recovered from COVID-19. The material from the prospective study consisted of cDNA or gDNA derived from T cells, B-cell-depleted T cells, or PBMCs. A freely available public database, intended as a resource for researchers studying the immune response to SARS-CoV-2, is where the repertoires were released. The paper as a whole reports these results and caveats: Clinical and demographic metadata were provided uncurated, with the amount varying by source and participant.

This clone appeared once. The clone's antigen remains unknown. Base qualities were left out, and no much larger clone turns up one base away. Each collaborating institution followed its own protocols to collect whole blood in K2EDTA tubes. For TCRbeta analysis, collaborators shipped samples in one of three forms: frozen whole blood, isolated PBMCs, or DNA extracted from either of those sample types. The immunoSEQ Assay, a bias-controlled multiplex PCR, was used to amplify TCRbeta CDR3 regions from genomic DNA. On the study's bioinformatics: The number of nucleated cells in each sample was estimated from the amplification of reference gene primers within the assay. To quantify the absolute abundance of each unique TCRbeta CDR3 rearrangement, sequence reads were collapsed and filtered. For each sample, productive Simpson clonality was calculated as the square root of Simpson's diversity index over productive rearrangements. This immuneACCESS table, as held by TCRdb, lists in-frame sequences with V and J called but not all clones. Of the missing ones, under half trace to an unresolved V gene in checked studies; the others have no known cause. The DNA gave D and trimming, while V, J and clone size come from that table. The sample profile shows 120,000 to 150,000 clones; around nine tenths of them were found once. The top ten constitute 4.3% of the sample.

The junction shows trimming of 0 bases on V and 3 bases on J, and the gene matches do not reach 12 bases of it. As encoded in the germline V gene (reference sequence), CDR1 is SGHNT while CDR2 is YYREEE. The CDR3, from cysteine to phenylalanine, totals 17 residues. The sequence is cut down to CDR3 DNA, 51 bases in frame from base 1. Sequencing used peripheral blood. The receptor's source is a woman aged 40 to 50 with acute or convalescent COVID-19. This receptor chain uses TRBV5-4 and TRBJ2-7, with 7 central nucleotides matching TRBD1. The encoded CDR3 is CASSLESVGDSNYEQYF. The DNA is as follows: TGTGCCAGCAGCTTGGAGAGTGTGGGGGACAGTAACTACGAGCAGTACTTC.